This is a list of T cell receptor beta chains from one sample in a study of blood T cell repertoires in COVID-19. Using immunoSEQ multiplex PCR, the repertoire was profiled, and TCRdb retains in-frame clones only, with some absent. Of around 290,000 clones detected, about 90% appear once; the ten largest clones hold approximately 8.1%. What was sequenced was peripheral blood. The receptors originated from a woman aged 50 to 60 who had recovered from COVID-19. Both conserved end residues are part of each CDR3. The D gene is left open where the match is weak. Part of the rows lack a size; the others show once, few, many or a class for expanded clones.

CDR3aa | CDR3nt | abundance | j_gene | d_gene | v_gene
CASSATGGADTQYF | TGTGCCAGCAGCGCCACAGGGGGCGCAGATACGCAGTATTTT | - | TRBJ2-3 | TRBD1 | TRBV7-3
CASSPGRDTPQHF | TGTGCCAGCAGTCCAGGCAGAGACACGCCCCAGCATTTT | few | TRBJ1-5 | - | TRBV2
CAIRRSVLADTGELFF | TGTGCCATCAGACGTTCGGTGTTGGCGGACACCGGGGAGCTGTTTTTT | - | TRBJ2-2 | - | TRBV10-3
CASSYYSGGANVLTF | TGTGCCAGCAGCTATTATAGTGGTGGGGCCAACGTCCTGACTTTC | - | TRBJ2-6 | - | TRBV7-2
CASSSLRQGDTEAFF | TGTGCCAGCAGCTCGCTGAGGCAGGGGGACACTGAAGCTTTCTTT | - | TRBJ1-1 | TRBD1 | TRBV5-6
CASSIGGQGARFQAFF | TGTGCCAGTAGTATAGGTGGCCAGGGGGCGAGATTCCAAGCTTTCTTT | - | TRBJ1-1 | TRBD1 | TRBV19
CASSFGLAGGLGYNEQFF | TGTGCCAGCAGTTTTGGATTGGCGGGAGGCTTGGGATACAATGAGCAGTTCTTC | - | TRBJ2-1 | TRBD2 | TRBV28
CASSVGFRWEQYF | TGCGCCAGCAGTGTCGGGTTCCGTTGGGAGCAGTACTTC | - | TRBJ2-7 | - | TRBV10-2
CASTTRQGRTEAFF | TGTGCCAGCACCACCCGTCAGGGTCGCACTGAAGCTTTCTTT | once | TRBJ1-1 | - | TRBV2
CASGPEGLNGDTQYF | TGTGCTAGTGGTCCGGAGGGGCTTAATGGGGATACGCAGTATTTT | - | TRBJ2-3 | - | TRBV12-5
CASSLSRQGGDIQYF | TGTGCCAGCTCCCTTTCGAGACAGGGGGGTGACATTCAGTACTTC | few | TRBJ2-4 | TRBD1 | TRBV18
CASRIQGSGSQPQHF | TGTGCCAGCAGGATACAGGGGAGTGGCAGTCAGCCCCAGCATTTT | - | TRBJ1-5 | TRBD1 | TRBV6-6
CATRGQGAGAEAFF | TGTGCCACGAGGGGACAGGGGGCTGGGGCTGAAGCTTTCTTT | - | TRBJ1-1 | TRBD1 | TRBV6-5
CAWRLQETQYF | TGTGCCTGGAGACTCCAAGAGACCCAGTACTTC | - | TRBJ2-5 | - | TRBV30
CASSRKEPGTGGTYEQYF | TGTGCCAGCAGCCGAAAGGAACCCGGGACAGGCGGCACCTACGAGCAGTACTTC | - | TRBJ2-7 | TRBD1 | TRBV6-6
CASSPIARSSGGYTF | TGTGCCAGCAGCCCGATTGCTCGTTCATCGGGTGGCTACACCTTC | - | TRBJ1-2 | - | TRBV16
CASSSGARNNQPQHF | TGTGCCAGCAGCTCGGGTGCCAGAAACAATCAGCCCCAGCATTTT | - | TRBJ1-5 | - | TRBV7-9
CASRGLASEHTQYF | TGTGCCAGCAGGGGACTAGCGTCAGAACATACGCAGTATTTT | - | TRBJ2-3 | TRBD2 | TRBV28
CASSYFLGSFGNQPQHF | TGTGCCAGCAGTTACTTTCTCGGGAGTTTCGGCAATCAGCCCCAGCATTTT | - | TRBJ1-5 | - | TRBV6-2/TRBV6-3
CAIGGTGGFYNEQFF | TGTGCCATAGGCGGGACAGGGGGCTTCTACAATGAGCAGTTCTTC | - | TRBJ2-1 | TRBD1 | TRBV28
CASSPSDRGGSGELFF | TGTGCCAGCAGCCCCTCAGACAGGGGTGGTTCCGGGGAGCTGTTTTTT | - | TRBJ2-2 | TRBD1 | TRBV3-1/TRBV3-2
CASSYLTGWYEQYF | TGTGCCAGCAGTTATTTGACAGGGTGGTACGAGCAGTACTTC | - | TRBJ2-7 | TRBD1 | TRBV6-2/TRBV6-3
CASSYTARHSYNEQFF | TGTGCCAGCAGTTACACTGCTCGCCACTCCTACAATGAGCAGTTCTTC | - | TRBJ2-1 | - | TRBV6-5
CASSLSVGGSREQYF | TGTGCCAGCAGTTTATCGGTTGGCGGAAGTCGCGAGCAGTACTTC | - | TRBJ2-7 | - | TRBV27
CSVERYAELAGGETQYF | TGCAGCGTCGAACGGTATGCTGAACTAGCGGGAGGGGAGACCCAGTACTTC | - | TRBJ2-5 | TRBD2 | TRBV29-1
CASSPTGYEKLFF | TGTGCCAGCAGCCCCACAGGTTATGAAAAACTGTTTTTT | - | TRBJ1-4 | - | TRBV9
CASKAWEREGSGELFF | TGTGCCAGCAAGGCGTGGGAGCGGGAGGGGTCCGGGGAGCTGTTTTTT | few | TRBJ2-2 | TRBD2 | TRBV27
CSVEVGEGQSGIAGANVLTF | TGCAGCGTTGAAGTGGGGGAGGGCCAATCCGGTATCGCTGGGGCCAACGTCCTGACTTTC | - | TRBJ2-6 | TRBD2 | TRBV29-1
CASRASGNTGELFF | TGTGCCAGCAGGGCGAGCGGGAACACCGGGGAGCTGTTTTTT | - | TRBJ2-2 | - | TRBV3-1/TRBV3-2